This T cell receptor (beta chain) was captured in a study of blood T cell repertoires in COVID-19. Across the study: The United States, Italy and Spain supplied acute and convalescent COVID-19 samples.

Profiling relied on immunoSEQ multiplex PCR, and the TCRdb table lists in-frame clones only, not all of them. The sample shows 200,000 to 250,000 clones, less than 90% of them seen only once. This clone has only one observation. The V and J ends lost 5 bases and 2 bases respectively, with 17 bases between them. CDR1 and CDR2 from the germline V gene are MNHEY and SMNVEV (reference sequence). CDR3 length: 16 residues. V gene TRBV27 combines with J gene TRBJ2-3; no firm D call. The receptor comes from a woman aged 45-59 years in a cohort exposed to, infected with or recovered from COVID-19 (not recorded which). Sequencing was performed on PBMCs or T cells enriched from blood (not recorded which). CDR3 sequence: CASSLNLKPYTDTQYF. CDR3 coding DNA: TGTGCCAGCAGTCTAAACCTCAAGCCATACACAGATACGCAGTATTTT.